A selection of T cell receptor beta chains follows, all from one sample in a study of shared clonotypes between healthy human individuals. The data were produced by immunoSEQ multiplex PCR, yet TCRdb's version contains in-frame clones alone and is incomplete. Altogether hundreds of thousands of clones are present, more than 85% being singletons, with the ten largest covering approximately 25%. The sequencing input was naive CD8+ T cells sorted from blood. These receptors originate from a man in his thirties or forties in good health. CDR3s include the opening cysteine and the closing phenylalanine or tryptophan. Fields, in order: D gene, clone size, V gene, J gene, CDR3 protein, CDR3 DNA. A D gene is named only where the DNA matches it firmly. Clone size is stated in some rows and not others, as once, few, many or a class when expanded.

D: TRBD2
size: -
V: TRBV30
J: TRBJ2-1
CDR3: CAGSPSGYYNEQFF
DNA: TGTGCCGGATCGCCTAGCGGGTACTACAATGAGCAGTTCTTC

D: -
size: -
V: TRBV7-9
J: TRBJ2-5
CDR3: CASSFSTGPQETQYF
DNA: TGTGCCAGCAGCTTTTCCACAGGGCCCCAAGAGACCCAGTACTTC

D: -
size: -
V: TRBV21-1
J: TRBJ1-2
CDR3: CASTKDIHGYTF
DNA: TGTGCCAGCACCAAGGACATCCATGGCTACACCTTC

D: -
size: -
V: TRBV11-2
J: TRBJ2-7
CDR3: CASSLGRVGPYEQYF
DNA: TGTGCCAGCAGCTTAGGGCGGGTTGGACCCTACGAGCAGTACTTC

D: -
size: -
V: TRBV7-2
J: TRBJ2-5
CDR3: CASSPPTDQETQYF
DNA: TGTGCCAGCAGCCCCCCCACGGACCAAGAGACCCAGTACTTC

D: TRBD2
size: -
V: TRBV28
J: TRBJ2-7
CDR3: CASSLWGTGLAYEQYF
DNA: TGTGCCAGCAGTTTATGGGGAACCGGACTAGCCTACGAGCAGTACTTC

D: -
size: -
V: TRBV6-5
J: TRBJ2-7
CDR3: CASSAGSYEQYF
DNA: TGTGCCAGCAGTGCGGGTAGCTACGAGCAGTACTTC

D: TRBD2
size: once
V: TRBV5-4
J: TRBJ2-1
CDR3: CASSLVRLAGHPSYNELFF
DNA: TGTGCCAGCAGCTTGGTAAGACTAGCGGGCCATCCTTCCTACAATGAGCTGTTCTTC

D: -
size: -
V: TRBV6-5
J: TRBJ2-3
CDR3: CASSLGVSNTDTQYF
DNA: TGTGCCAGCAGCCTGGGGGTTAGCAACACAGATACGCAGTATTTT

D: -
size: -
V: TRBV9
J: TRBJ2-7
CDR3: CASSVVPGNEQYF
DNA: TGTGCCAGCAGCGTAGTCCCAGGGAACGAGCAGTACTTC

D: -
size: -
V: TRBV12-5
J: TRBJ2-3
CDR3: CASGHPEISVDGAFTDTQYF
DNA: TGTGCTAGTGGTCACCCGGAAATAAGCGTGGACGGGGCTTTCACAGATACGCAGTATTTT

D: -
size: -
V: TRBV13
J: TRBJ2-7
CDR3: CASSLGGASYEQYF
DNA: TGTGCCAGCAGCTTAGGGGGGGCCTCCTACGAGCAGTACTTC

D: -
size: once
V: TRBV5-5
J: TRBJ2-7
CDR3: CASSGGGSYEQYF
DNA: TGTGCCAGCAGCGGGGGCGGATCCTACGAGCAGTACTTC

D: -
size: -
V: TRBV7-3
J: TRBJ2-1
CDR3: CASSPSAGSSYNEQFF
DNA: TGTGCCAGCAGCCCCTCGGCGGGGAGCTCCTACAATGAGCAGTTCTTC

D: TRBD2
size: -
V: TRBV7-9
J: TRBJ2-1
CDR3: CASSLLSSGLYNEQFF
DNA: TGTGCCAGCAGCTTATTGTCTAGCGGACTATACAATGAGCAGTTCTTC

D: TRBD1
size: -
V: TRBV30
J: TRBJ2-3
CDR3: CAWSVGQGTDTQYF
DNA: TGTGCCTGGAGTGTGGGACAGGGCACAGATACGCAGTATTTT

D: TRBD1
size: -
V: TRBV4-3
J: TRBJ2-7
CDR3: CASSQRTGGLNEQYF
DNA: TGCGCCAGCAGCCAACGGACAGGGGGGTTAAACGAGCAGTACTTC